This T cell receptor (beta chain) was retrieved from a study of cytomegalovirus exposure and HLA in healthy donors. Germline V gene data show CDR1 as MDHEN and CDR2 as SYDVKM. The length of the CDR3 is 15 residues. V was clipped by 5 bases and J by 2 bases; unmatched bases: 3. This PCR relied on a set of 60 Vbeta primers and 13 Jbeta primers. Profiling relied on immunoSEQ multiplex PCR, and the TCRdb table lists in-frame clones only, not all of them. This listing includes fewer than 150,000 clones. Sequenced input: PBMCs. The gene calls are TRBV28 and TRBJ1-2, with TRBD1 identical over 12 bases. This TCR was recovered from a woman between 55 and 75 years old in good health and CMV-seronegative. The CDR3 DNA reads TGTGCCAGCAGTAGCGGGACAGGGGGCAACTATGGCTACACCTTC. Protein product: CASSSGTGGNYGYTF.